This T cell receptor beta chain was recovered during a study of cytomegalovirus exposure and HLA in healthy donors. This clone was seen more than once but under ten times. This PCR relied on a set of 60 Vbeta primers and 13 Jbeta primers. Using immunoSEQ multiplex PCR, the repertoire was profiled, and TCRdb retains in-frame clones only, with some absent. The sample includes 120,000 or so clones, 81% of them seen just once. The CDR3 contains 19 residues. J was trimmed by 0 bases and V by 4 bases; bases with no gene match: 8. Germline CDR1 and CDR2: SGDLS and YYNGEE. This TCR was recovered from a young man in good health and CMV-seronegative. Sequencing was carried out using PBMCs. The chain recombines TRBV9 with TRBJ2-6; 12 positions agree with TRBD2. This chain's CDR3 is CASSLGLAGQFSGANVLTF. Here the CDR3 DNA reads TGTGCCAGCAGCCTCGGACTAGCGGGACAGTTCTCTGGGGCCAACGTCCTGACTTTC.